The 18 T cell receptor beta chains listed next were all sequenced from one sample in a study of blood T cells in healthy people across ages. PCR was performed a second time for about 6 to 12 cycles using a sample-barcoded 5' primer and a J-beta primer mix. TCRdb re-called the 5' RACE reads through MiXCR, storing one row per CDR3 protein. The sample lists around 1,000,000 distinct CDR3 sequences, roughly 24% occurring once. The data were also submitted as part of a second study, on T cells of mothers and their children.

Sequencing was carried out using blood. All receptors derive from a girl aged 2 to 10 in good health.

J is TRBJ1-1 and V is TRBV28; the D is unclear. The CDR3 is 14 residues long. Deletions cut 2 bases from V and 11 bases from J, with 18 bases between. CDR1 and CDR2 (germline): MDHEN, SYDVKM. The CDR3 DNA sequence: TGTGCCAGCAGTTTAGCTCCTGCGGCCGTGAAGGCTTTCTTT. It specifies CASSLAPAAVKAFF. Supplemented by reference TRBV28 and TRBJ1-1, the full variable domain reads DVKVTQSSRYLVKRTGEKVFLECVQDMDHENMFWYRQDPGLGLRLIYFSYDVKMKEKGDIPEGYSVSREKKERFSLILESASTNQTSMYLCASSLAPAAVKAFFGQGTRLTVV.

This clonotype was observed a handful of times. CDR3 nucleotides: TGCAGCGTTGCCGGGATCATAAACTACGAGCAGTACTTC. This translates into CSVAGIINYEQYF. V usage is TRBV29-1 and J usage is TRBJ2-5; maybe TRBD2 (5 bases). The closer fit of TRBJ2-7 to the DNA end suggests the J call may be wrong. The CDR3 consists of 13 residues. CDR1 is SQVTM, CDR2 ANQGSEA, per germline.

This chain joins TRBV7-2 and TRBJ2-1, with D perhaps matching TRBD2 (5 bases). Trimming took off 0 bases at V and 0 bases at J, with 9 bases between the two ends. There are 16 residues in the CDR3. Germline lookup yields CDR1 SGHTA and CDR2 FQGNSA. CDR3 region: CASSLARASSYNEQFF. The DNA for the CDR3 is TGTGCCAGCAGCTTAGCGCGGGCGAGCTCCTACAATGAGCAGTTCTTC.

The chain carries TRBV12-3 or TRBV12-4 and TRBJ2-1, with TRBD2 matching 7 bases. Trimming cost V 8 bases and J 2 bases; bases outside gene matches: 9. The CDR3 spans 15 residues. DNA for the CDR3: TGTGCCAGCGCCCAAGAGGCGGGGGCCTACAATGAGCAGTTCTTC. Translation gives CASAQEAGAYNEQFF.

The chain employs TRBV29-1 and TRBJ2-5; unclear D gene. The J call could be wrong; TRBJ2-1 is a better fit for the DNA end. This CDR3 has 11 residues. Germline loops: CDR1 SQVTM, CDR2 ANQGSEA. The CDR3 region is CSVEGSDEQFF. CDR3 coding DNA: TGCAGCGTTGAAGGAAGCGATGAGCAGTTCTTC.

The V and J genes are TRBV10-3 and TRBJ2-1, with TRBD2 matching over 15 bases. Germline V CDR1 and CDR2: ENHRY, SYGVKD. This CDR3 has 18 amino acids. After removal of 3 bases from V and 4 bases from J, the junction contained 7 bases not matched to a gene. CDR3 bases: TGTGCCATCAGTGACGGGTTGGGACTAGCGGGAGGATACAATGAGCAGTTCTTC. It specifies CAISDGLGLAGGYNEQFF.

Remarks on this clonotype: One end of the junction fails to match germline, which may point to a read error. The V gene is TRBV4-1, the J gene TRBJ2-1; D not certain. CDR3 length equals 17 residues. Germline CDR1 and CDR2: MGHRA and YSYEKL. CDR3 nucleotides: TGCGCCAGCAGCCAAGATGCGGTGCAGGAAACGTACAATGGGCAGTTCTTC. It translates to CASSQDAVQETYNGQFF.

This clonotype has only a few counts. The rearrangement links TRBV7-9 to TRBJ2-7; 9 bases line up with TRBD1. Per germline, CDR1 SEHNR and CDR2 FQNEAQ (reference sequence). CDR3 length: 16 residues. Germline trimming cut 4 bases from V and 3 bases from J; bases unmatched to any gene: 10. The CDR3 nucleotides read TGTGCCAGCAGCTCTAACCGGGACAGGGTCGACTACGAGCAGTACTTC. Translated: CASSSNRDRVDYEQYF.

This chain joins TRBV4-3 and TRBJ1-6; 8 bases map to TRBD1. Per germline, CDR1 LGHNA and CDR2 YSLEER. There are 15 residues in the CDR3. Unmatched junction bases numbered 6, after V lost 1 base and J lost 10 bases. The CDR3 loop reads CASSQGGQAGSPLHF. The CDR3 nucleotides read TGCGCCAGCAGCCAAGGGGGACAGGCGGGGTCACCCCTCCACTTT.

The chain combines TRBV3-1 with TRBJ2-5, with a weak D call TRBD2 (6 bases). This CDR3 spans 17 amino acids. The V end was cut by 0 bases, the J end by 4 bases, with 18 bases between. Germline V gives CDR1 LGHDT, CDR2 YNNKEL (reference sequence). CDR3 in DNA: TGTGCCAGCAGCCAAGAGGCCCGGAGGCGGGGCGGAGAGACCCAGTACTTC. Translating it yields CASSQEARRRGGETQYF.

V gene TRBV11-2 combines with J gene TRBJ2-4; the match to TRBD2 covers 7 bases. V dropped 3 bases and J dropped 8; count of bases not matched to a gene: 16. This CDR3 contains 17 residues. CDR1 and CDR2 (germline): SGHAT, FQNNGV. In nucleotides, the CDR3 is TGTGCCAGCAGCTTCACCCTGGATCGGACTAGTCGGCACATTCAGTACTTC. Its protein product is CASSFTLDRTSRHIQYF. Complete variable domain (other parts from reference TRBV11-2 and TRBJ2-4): EAGVAQSPRYKIIEKRQSVAFWCNPISGHATLYWYQQILGQGPKLLIQFQNNGVVDDSQLPKDRFSAERLKGVDSTLKIQPAKLEDSAVYLCASSFTLDRTSRHIQYFGAGTRLSVL.

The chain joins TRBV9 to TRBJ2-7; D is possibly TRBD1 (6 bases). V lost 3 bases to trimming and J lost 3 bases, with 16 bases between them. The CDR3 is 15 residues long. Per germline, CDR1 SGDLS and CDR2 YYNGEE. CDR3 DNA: TGTGCCAGCAGCGCGGGACAACAGTTCTTCTACGAGCAGTACTTC. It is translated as CASSAGQQFFYEQYF.

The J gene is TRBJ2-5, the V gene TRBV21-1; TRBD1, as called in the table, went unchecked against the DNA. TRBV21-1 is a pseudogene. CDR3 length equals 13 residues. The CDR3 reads CASTRQGQETQYF. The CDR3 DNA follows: TGTGCCAGCACAAGACAGGGTCAAGAGACCCAGTACTTC.

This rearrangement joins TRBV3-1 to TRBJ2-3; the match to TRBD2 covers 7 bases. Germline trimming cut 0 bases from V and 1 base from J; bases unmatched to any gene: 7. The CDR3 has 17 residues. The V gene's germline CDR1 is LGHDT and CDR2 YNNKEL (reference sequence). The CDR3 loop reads CASSQEYALAGTDTQYF. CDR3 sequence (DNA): TGTGCCAGCAGCCAAGAATACGCCCTAGCGGGCACAGATACGCAGTATTTT.

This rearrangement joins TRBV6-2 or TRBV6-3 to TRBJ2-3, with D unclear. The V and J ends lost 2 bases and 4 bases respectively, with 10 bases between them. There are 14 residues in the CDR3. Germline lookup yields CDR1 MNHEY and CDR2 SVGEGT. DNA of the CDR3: TGTGCCAGCAGTTACACCCAACCAGCAGATACGCAGTATTTT. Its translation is CASSYTQPADTQYF.

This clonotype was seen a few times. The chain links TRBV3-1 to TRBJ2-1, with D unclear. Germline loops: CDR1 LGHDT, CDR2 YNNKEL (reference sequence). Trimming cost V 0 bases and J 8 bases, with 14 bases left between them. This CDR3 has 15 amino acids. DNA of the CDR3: TGTGCCAGCAGCCAAGACAGGCTGATTTTCCATGAGCAGTTCTTC. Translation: CASSQDRLIFHEQFF.

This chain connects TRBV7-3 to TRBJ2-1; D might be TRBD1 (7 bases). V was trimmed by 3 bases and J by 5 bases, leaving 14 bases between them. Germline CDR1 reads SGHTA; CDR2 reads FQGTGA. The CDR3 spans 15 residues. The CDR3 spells CASSFQGGQDNEQFF. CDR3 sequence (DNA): TGTGCCAGCAGCTTTCAGGGGGGCCAGGACAATGAGCAGTTCTTC.

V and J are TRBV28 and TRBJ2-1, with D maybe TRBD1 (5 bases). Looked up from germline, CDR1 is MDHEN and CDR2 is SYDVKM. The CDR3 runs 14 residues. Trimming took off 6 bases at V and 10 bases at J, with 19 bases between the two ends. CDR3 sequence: CASSPRQIEWEQFF. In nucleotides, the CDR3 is TGTGCCAGCAGCCCGCGACAGATAGAATGGGAGCAGTTCTTC.